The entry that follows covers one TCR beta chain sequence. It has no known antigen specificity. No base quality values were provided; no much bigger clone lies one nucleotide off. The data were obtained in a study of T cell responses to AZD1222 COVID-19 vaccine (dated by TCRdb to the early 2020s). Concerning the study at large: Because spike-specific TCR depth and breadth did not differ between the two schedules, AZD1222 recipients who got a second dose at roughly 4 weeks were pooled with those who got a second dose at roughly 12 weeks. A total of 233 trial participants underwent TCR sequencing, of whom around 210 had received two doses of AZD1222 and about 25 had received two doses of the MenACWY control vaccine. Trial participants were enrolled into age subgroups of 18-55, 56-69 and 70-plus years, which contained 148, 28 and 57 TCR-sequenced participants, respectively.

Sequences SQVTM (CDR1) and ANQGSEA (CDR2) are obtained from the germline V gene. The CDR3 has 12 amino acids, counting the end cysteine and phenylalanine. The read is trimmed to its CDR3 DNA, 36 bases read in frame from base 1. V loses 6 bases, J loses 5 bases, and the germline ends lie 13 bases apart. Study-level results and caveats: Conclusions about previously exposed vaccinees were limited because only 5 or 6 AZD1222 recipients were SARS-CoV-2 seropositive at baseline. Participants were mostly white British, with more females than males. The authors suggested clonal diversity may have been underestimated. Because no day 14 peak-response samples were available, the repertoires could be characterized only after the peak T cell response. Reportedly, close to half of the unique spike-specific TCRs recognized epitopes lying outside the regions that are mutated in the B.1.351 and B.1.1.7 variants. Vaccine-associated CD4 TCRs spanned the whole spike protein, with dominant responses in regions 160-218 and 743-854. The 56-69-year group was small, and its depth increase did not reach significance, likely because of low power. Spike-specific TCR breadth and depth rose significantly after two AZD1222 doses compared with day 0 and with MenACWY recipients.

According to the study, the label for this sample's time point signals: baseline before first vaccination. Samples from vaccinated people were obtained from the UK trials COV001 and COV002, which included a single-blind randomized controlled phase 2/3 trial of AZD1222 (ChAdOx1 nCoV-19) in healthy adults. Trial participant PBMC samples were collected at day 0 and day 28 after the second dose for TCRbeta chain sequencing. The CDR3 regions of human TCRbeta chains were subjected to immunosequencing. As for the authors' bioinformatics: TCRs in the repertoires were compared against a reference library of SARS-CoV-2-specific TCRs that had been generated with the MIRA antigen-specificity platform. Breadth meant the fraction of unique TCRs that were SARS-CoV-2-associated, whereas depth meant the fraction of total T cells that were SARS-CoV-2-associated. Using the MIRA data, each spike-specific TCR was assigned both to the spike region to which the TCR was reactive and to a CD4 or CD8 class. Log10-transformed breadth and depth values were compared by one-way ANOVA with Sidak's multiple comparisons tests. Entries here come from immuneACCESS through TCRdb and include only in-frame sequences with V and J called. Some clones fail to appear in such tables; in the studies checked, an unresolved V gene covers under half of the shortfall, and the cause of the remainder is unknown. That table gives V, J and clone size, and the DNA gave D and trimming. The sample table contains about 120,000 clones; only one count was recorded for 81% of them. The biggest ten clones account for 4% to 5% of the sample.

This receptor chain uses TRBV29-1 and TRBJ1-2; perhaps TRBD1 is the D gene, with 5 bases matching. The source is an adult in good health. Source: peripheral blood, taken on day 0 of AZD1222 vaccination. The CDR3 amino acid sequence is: CSVVGTLYGYTF. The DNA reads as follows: TGCAGCGTGGTCGGGACTCTTTATGGCTACACCTTC.